The 16 T cell receptor beta chains given below trace back to one sample, sequenced in a study of blood T cells in healthy people across ages. Sample-barcoded 5' priming and a J-beta primer mix drove a second PCR of roughly 6 to 12 cycles. In TCRdb, the 5' RACE reads were re-called with MiXCR into one record per CDR3 protein. The sample consists of 700,000 to 1,000,000 distinct CDR3 sequences, around 45% of them appearing once. Sequencing was done on a sample of blood. These TCRs come from a man aged 55 to 69 in good health.

The chain links TRBV20-1 to TRBJ2-7; the D gene could be TRBD1 or TRBD2 (6 bases each). The germline gives CDR1 DFQATT, CDR2 SNEGSKA (reference sequence). The CDR3 extends over 15 amino acids. With 5 bases removed from V and 5 bases from J, the gap between germline ends came to 22 bases. CDR3: CSAEGGLGKSNEQYF. The CDR3 DNA reads TGCAGTGCTGAGGGGGGTTTAGGCAAATCGAACGAGCAGTACTTC.

The chain uses TRBV6-2 or TRBV6-3 and TRBJ2-3; 7 nucleotides agree with TRBD2. The germline V gene encodes CDR1 MNHEY and CDR2 SVGEGT. CDR3 length: 18 residues. The V and J ends lost 0 bases and 0 bases, in that order; junction bases with no gene match: 9. CDR3 DNA: TGTGCCAGCAGTTACTCGAGACCTCTAGCGGCTAGCACAGATACGCAGTATTTT. Residues: CASSYSRPLAASTDTQYF.

In its sample, this clonotype was seen a few times. This chain links TRBV27 with TRBJ1-4, with a possible D match to TRBD1 (5 bases). The CDR3 sequence is 14 residues long. V lost 6 bases, J lost 7 bases, and 15 bases lay in between. Germline V CDR1 and CDR2: MNHEY, SMNVEV (reference sequence). Here the CDR3 reads CASRASGGGEKLFF. CDR3 bases: TGTGCCAGCAGGGCCTCCGGGGGTGGTGAAAAACTGTTTTTT.

The rearrangement joins TRBV7-8 to TRBJ2-3, with 11 positions matching TRBD2. CDR3 length equals 18 residues. Germline lookup yields CDR1 SGHVS and CDR2 FQNEAQ. The V and J ends lost 1 base and 4 bases, in that order; junction bases with no gene match: 10. CDR3 protein: CASSLGGATSGSSDTQYF. In nucleotides, the CDR3 is TGTGCCAGCAGCTTAGGTGGGGCAACTAGCGGGAGTTCAGATACGCAGTATTTT.

The V and J genes are TRBV7-9 and TRBJ1-2, with TRBD1 matching 9 bases. Trimming took 7 bases from V and 2 from J; bases not matched to a gene: 8. The germline V gene has CDR1 SEHNR and CDR2 FQNEAQ (reference sequence). The CDR3 runs 15 residues. The CDR3 nucleotides are TGTGCCAGCATCGGACAGGGGTTAGAGAACTATGGCTACACCTTC. Translation gives CASIGQGLENYGYTF. Complete variable domain (other parts from reference TRBV7-9 and TRBJ1-2): DTGVSQNPRHKITKRGQNVTFRCDPISEHNRLYWYRQTLGQGPEFLTYFQNEAQLEKSRLLSDRFSAERPKGSFSTLEIQRTEQGDSAMYLCASIGQGLENYGYTFGSGTRLTVV.

Turning to this clonotype: A single base separates this from a much larger clone, so it may be a read error. The gene calls are TRBV20-1 and TRBJ2-5, with unresolved D. The V gene lost 4 bases and the J gene lost 6 bases, with 6 bases spanning the gap. CDR1 DFQATT and CDR2 SNEGSKA come from the germline V gene (reference sequence). The CDR3 length is 10 residues. The CDR3 here is CSAIQKTQYF. The CDR3 region has the DNA TGCAGTGCTATTCAAAAGACCCAGTACTTC.

The gene calls are TRBV20-1 and TRBJ2-2; TRBD1 might be the D (6 bases). CDR3 size: 19 residues. Trimming shortened V by 0 bases and J by 1 base, and 21 bases separated the two germline ends. Germline-derived CDR1 and CDR2 are DFQATT and SNEGSKA (reference sequence). The CDR3 DNA sequence: TGCAGTGCTAGAGATCAAGCAGTTCGGCAGGGGCGGAACACCGGGGAGCTGTTTTTT. Translation: CSARDQAVRQGRNTGELFF.

This rearrangement joins TRBV10-3 to TRBJ2-7; 11 bases match TRBD1. With V trimmed by 6 bases and J by 4 bases, 5 bases remained unmatched. In germline, CDR1 is ENHRY, CDR2 SYGVKD. This CDR3 is 14 amino acids long. The CDR3 loop is CAIRDRDRGYEQYF. The CDR3 DNA sequence: TGTGCCATCAGGGATCGGGACAGGGGGTACGAGCAGTACTTC.

The V and J genes are TRBV6-5 and TRBJ1-1; D may be TRBD1 (5 bases). The CDR3 has 13 residues. CDR1 is MNHEY and CDR2 is SVGAGI in the germline V gene. V was clipped by 5 bases and J by 10 bases, with 17 bases between them. The CDR3 DNA reads TGTGCCAGCAGTGACGGGACGTCGTTTGGAGCTTTCTTT. Translation gives CASSDGTSFGAFF.

This sequence joins TRBV4-3 and TRBJ2-7, with 8 positions matching TRBD1. The V gene end was trimmed by 0 bases and the J gene end by 3 bases; junction bases not matched to a gene: 7. The CDR3 consists of 16 residues. The V gene's germline CDR1 is LGHNA and CDR2 YSLEER. The CDR3 sequence: CASSQEPRGRFYEQYF. The CDR3 region has the DNA TGCGCCAGCAGCCAAGAACCCAGGGGGCGCTTCTACGAGCAGTACTTC.

V usage is TRBV27 and J usage is TRBJ2-6; D is possibly TRBD1 (6 bases). V was shortened by 8 bases and J by 0 bases, with 11 bases between the two germline ends. The CDR3 covers 15 residues. CDR1 MNHEY and CDR2 SMNVEV come from the germline V gene (reference sequence). CDR3 region: CASGSQGSGANVLTF. CDR3 DNA: TGTGCCAGCGGATCACAGGGCTCTGGGGCCAACGTCCTGACTTTC.

The V gene is TRBV3-1, the J gene TRBJ2-1; 9 nucleotides match TRBD2. The CDR3 is made up of 15 amino acids. CDR1 is LGHDT, CDR2 YNNKEL, per germline (reference sequence). Trimming at V came to 1 base and at J to 6 bases, leaving 4 bases not matched to a gene. CDR3 nucleotide sequence: TGTGCCAGCAGCCAAGTAGCGGGGGTGGTCAATGAGCAGTTCTTC. Its protein product is CASSQVAGVVNEQFF.

This clonotype was observed a handful of times. The J gene is TRBJ2-7, the V gene TRBV7-9; 9 positions agree with TRBD1. V shed 5 bases and J 3 bases; nucleotides not matched to a gene: 8. CDR3 length: 15 amino acids. The germline V gene encodes CDR1 SEHNR and CDR2 FQNEAQ (reference sequence). The DNA for the CDR3 is TGTGCCAGCAGCCACTGGACAGGGGAGGACTACGAGCAGTACTTC. Residues: CASSHWTGEDYEQYF.

The chain has TRBV7-2 and TRBJ1-2, with unresolved D. The CDR3 has 13 residues. V lost 5 bases and J 3 bases, leaving 10 bases between the germline ends. Germline-derived CDR1 and CDR2 are SGHTA and FQGNSA. CDR3 region: CASSPGNYYGYTF. The CDR3, as DNA: TGTGCCAGCAGCCCCGGGAACTACTATGGCTACACCTTC.

This clonotype was counted a few times. The rearrangement links TRBV20-1 to TRBJ2-7, with 9 bases matching TRBD2. Trimming at V came to 5 bases and at J to 0 bases, leaving 8 bases not matched to a gene. Germline V gene lookup returns CDR1 DFQATT and CDR2 SNEGSKA (reference sequence). The CDR3 sequence is 15 residues long. CDR3 nucleotides: TGCAGTGCTGAAAGCGGGGGGCTCCGCTCCTACGAGCAGTACTTC. Translated, it gives CSAESGGLRSYEQYF.

The genes are TRBV30 and TRBJ1-5; D remains unclear. V was shortened by 4 bases and J by 8 bases, with 15 bases between the two germline ends. CDR3 length: 13 amino acids. Germline V lookup: CDR1 GTSNPN, CDR2 SVGIG (reference sequence). CDR3 nucleotide sequence: TGTGCCTGGAACTCAGAGGGTTGGGAGCCCCAGCATTTT. It codes for CAWNSEGWEPQHF. Together with reference TRBV30 and TRBJ1-5, the CDR3 gives the full variable domain: SQTIHQWPATLVQPVGSPLSLECTVEGTSNPNLYWYRQAAGRGLQLLFYSVGIGQISSEVPQNLSASRPQDRQFILSSKKLLLSDSGFYLCAWNSEGWEPQHFGDGTRLSIL.